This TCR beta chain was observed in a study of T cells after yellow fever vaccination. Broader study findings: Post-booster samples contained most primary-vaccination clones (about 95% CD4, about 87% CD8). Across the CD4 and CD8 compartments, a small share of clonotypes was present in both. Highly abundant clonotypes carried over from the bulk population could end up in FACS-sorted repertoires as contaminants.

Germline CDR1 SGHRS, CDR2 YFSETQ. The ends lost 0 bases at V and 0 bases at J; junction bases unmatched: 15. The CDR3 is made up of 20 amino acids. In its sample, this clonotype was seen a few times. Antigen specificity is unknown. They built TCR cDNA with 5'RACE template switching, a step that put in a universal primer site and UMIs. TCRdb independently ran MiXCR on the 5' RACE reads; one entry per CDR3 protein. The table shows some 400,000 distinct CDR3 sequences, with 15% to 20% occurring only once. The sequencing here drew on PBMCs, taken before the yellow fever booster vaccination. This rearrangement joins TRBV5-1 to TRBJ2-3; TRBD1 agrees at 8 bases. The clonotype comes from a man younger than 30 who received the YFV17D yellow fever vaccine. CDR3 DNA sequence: TGCGCCAGCAGCTTGGCAGGGAGGCTCCACAGGGGGTCGAGCACAGATACGCAGTATTTT. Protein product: CASSLAGRLHRGSSTDTQYF.